Each of the 10 T cell receptor beta chains below was sequenced from the same sample in a study of CD8+ T cells in alopecia areata. Sequencing used cDNA as its template, made by extracting RNA and reverse transcribing it. Method: immunoSEQ multiplex PCR; TCRdb's copy keeps in-frame clones and lacks some. Of roughly 250,000 clones listed, less than 80% are singletons. The specimen was CD4+ T cells sorted from blood, collected at week 0. These receptors were obtained from a human donor with alopecia areata.

V and J are TRBV18 and TRBJ2-2; TRBD1 is a possible D gene (5 bases). This CDR3 is built from 15 residues. V was shortened by 6 bases and J by 3 bases, with 14 bases between the two germline ends. Germline values: CDR1 KGHSH, CDR2 LQKENI. The CDR3 DNA is TGTGCCAGCTCCCGCCGGACAAGGGACACCGGGGAGCTGTTTTTT. This sequence encodes CASSRRTRDTGELFF.

The rearrangement uses TRBV27 and TRBJ2-3; D ambiguous. The V gene lost 7 bases and the J gene lost 1 base, with 9 bases spanning the gap. Germline V gene data show CDR1 as MNHEY and CDR2 as SMNVEV (reference sequence). The CDR3 spans 13 residues. The DNA for the CDR3 is TGTGCCAGCACGGCTAGTGGCACAGATACGCAGTATTTT. Translating it yields CASTASGTDTQYF.

V is TRBV30 and J is TRBJ2-2; D gene unclear. Germline CDR1 and CDR2: GTSNPN and SVGIG (reference sequence). Trimming took 1 base from V and 4 from J, leaving 7 bases between them. The CDR3 spans 13 residues. CDR3 region: CAWSALITGELFF. In DNA form, the CDR3 reads TGTGCCTGGAGTGCGCTTATCACCGGGGAGCTGTTTTTT.

CDR3 protein: CASSMGQEIRVNEQFF. CDR3 DNA sequence: TGTGCCAGCAGCATGGGACAGGAGATAAGGGTTAATGAGCAGTTCTTC. The J gene is TRBJ2-1, the V gene TRBV9; the match to TRBD1 covers 8 bases. CDR1 is SGDLS, CDR2 YYNGEE, per germline. There are 16 residues in the CDR3. After removal of 4 bases from V and 7 bases from J, the junction contained 13 bases not matched to a gene.

The chain combines TRBV6-4 with TRBJ1-2; D remains ambiguous. V lost 3 bases and J lost 2, with 7 bases in between. This CDR3 is 13 amino acids long. Germline V CDR1 and CDR2: MRHNA, SNTAGT. CDR3 region: CASSEGKNYGYTF. The DNA of the CDR3 is TGTGCCAGCAGTGAGGGTAAAAACTATGGCTACACCTTC.

CDR3 DNA sequence: TGCAGCGTTCGGGACAGGGGATGGAACACTGAAGCTTTCTTT. It encodes CSVRDRGWNTEAFF. J is TRBJ1-1 and V is TRBV29-1; 10 nucleotides agree with TRBD1. The germline V gene has CDR1 SQVTM and CDR2 ANQGSEA. J was trimmed by 1 base and V by 5 bases; bases with no gene match: 4. The CDR3 runs to 14 residues.

This clone was observed a few times. The junction does not match germline at one end; this may be a read error. This rearrangement joins TRBV2 to TRBJ2-7, with 7 bases matching TRBD1. Germline V lookup: CDR1 SNHLY, CDR2 FYNNEI. The CDR3 is 13 residues long. The CDR3 protein is CASSPGQSSEQYF. In nucleotides, the CDR3 is TGTGCCAGCAGCCCGGGACAGTCCTCCGAGCAGTACTTC.

The chain recombines TRBV7-6 with TRBJ1-6; D is undetermined. CDR3 length: 13 residues. CDR1 is SGHVS, CDR2 FNYEAQ, per germline. The V end lost 5 bases, the J end lost 10 bases, and 12 bases lay between the germline ends. CDR3 bases: TGTGCCAGCAGCAGAGGCGTGAACTCACCCCTCCACTTT. This translates into CASSRGVNSPLHF.

The genes are TRBV7-3 and TRBJ2-6; D gene uncertain. The CDR3 loop spans 15 amino acids. The V gene's germline CDR1 is SGHTA and CDR2 FQGTGA. The V gene lost 5 bases and the J gene lost 0 bases, with 8 bases spanning the gap. The CDR3 DNA reads TGTGCCAGCAGCGATACCCCCTCTGGGGCCAACGTCCTGACTTTC. Protein product: CASSDTPSGANVLTF.

The chain is built from TRBV6-5 and TRBJ2-5, with D unclear. The CDR3 has 13 amino acids. V lost 5 bases, J lost 3 bases, and 10 bases lay in between. Germline values: CDR1 MNHEY, CDR2 SVGAGI. The CDR3 region has the DNA TGTGCCAGCAGTGCCTCCGGCGAAGAGACCCAGTACTTC. Its translation is CASSASGEETQYF.